This is a list of T cell receptor beta chains from one sample in a study of neurological immune-mediated disorders. TCRdb recomputed calls from the 5' RACE reads with MiXCR, one row per CDR3 protein. The table lists 84,000 or so distinct CDR3 sequences, under 15% of them singletons. The sample comprised PBMCs. Source of these receptors: a female donor with HTLV-1-associated myelopathy (HAM/TSP). Each CDR3 is given with its conserved first and last residue. D genes are given only for firm matches. Clone size is given for some rows only: seen once, a few or many times, or a class if the clone is expanded.

j_call	clone_size	v_call	d_call	cdr3_aa	cdr3_nt
TRBJ2-2	NA	TRBV3-1	TRBD1	CASSPTGLNTGELFF	TGTGCCAGCAGCCCGACAGGGTTGAACACCGGGGAGCTGTTTTTT
TRBJ1-5	NA	TRBV5-1	NA	CASSVEGRSGAPQHF	TGCGCCAGCAGCGTGGAGGGCCGGTCTGGGGCGCCCCAGCATTTT
TRBJ2-7	many	TRBV20-1	NA	CSVPTDSSYEQYF	TGCAGTGTCCCAACCGACAGCTCCTACGAGCAGTACTTC
TRBJ2-7	many	TRBV7-2	NA	CASSLGRPYEQYF	TGTGCCAGCAGCTTAGGACGGCCCTACGAGCAGTACTTC
TRBJ1-1	many	TRBV20-1	NA	CSARSGNSEAFF	TGCAGTGCTAGATCAGGGAACAGCGAAGCTTTCTTT
TRBJ1-1	many	TRBV5-1	NA	CASSLKGDTEAFF	TGCGCCAGCAGCTTGAAGGGAGACACTGAAGCTTTCTTT
TRBJ1-5	many	TRBV5-6	NA	CASSVPPNQPQHF	TGTGCCAGCAGCGTCCCCCCAAATCAGCCCCAGCATTTT
TRBJ2-5	few	TRBV29-1	TRBD1	CSVETGKETQYF	TGCAGCGTTGAGACAGGGAAAGAGACCCAGTACTTC
TRBJ2-4	few	TRBV20-1	TRBD2	CSATLAGRAKNIQYF	TGCAGTGCTACACTAGCGGGGCGGGCCAAAAACATTCAGTACTTC
TRBJ1-1	many	TRBV5-1	NA	CASSLGDMNTEAFF	TGCGCCAGCAGCTTGGGGGACATGAACACTGAAGCTTTCTTT
TRBJ2-7	many	TRBV25-1	NA	CASRPGDFPYEQYF	TGTGCCAGCAGGCCTGGAGACTTTCCCTACGAGCAGTACTTC
TRBJ1-2	many	TRBV20-1	NA	CSARVGIDGYTF	TGCAGTGCTAGAGTGGGGATTGACGGCTACACCTTC
TRBJ2-3	NA	TRBV7-6	TRBD2	CASSLYSGGASTDTQYF	TGTGCCAGCAGCTTATATAGCGGGGGGGCGAGTACAGATACGCAGTATTTT
TRBJ2-7	many	TRBV6-5	NA	CASSYTNPGRNYEQYF	TGTGCCAGCAGTTACACGAATCCGGGACGCAACTACGAGCAGTACTTC
TRBJ2-1	many	TRBV10-2	NA	CASSESPETNPGHNEQFF	TGCGCCAGCAGTGAGTCGCCCGAGACCAACCCAGGGCACAATGAGCAGTTCTTC
TRBJ2-2	once	TRBV5-1	NA	CASSLGHYTGELFF	TGCGCCAGCAGCTTGGGGCACTACACCGGGGAGCTGTTTTTT
TRBJ2-7	many	TRBV5-1	NA	CASSLGGGSYEQYF	TGCGCCAGCAGCTTGGGGGGAGGCTCCTACGAGCAGTACTTC
TRBJ2-7	NA	TRBV5-1	TRBD2	CASLSGGAESTDTQYF	TGCGCCAGCCTCAGCGGGGGGGCGGAAAGCACAGATACGCAGTACTTC
TRBJ2-6	many	TRBV7-9	NA	CASSPPPSGSGANVLTF	TGTGCCAGCAGCCCCCCCCCCAGCGGCTCTGGGGCCAACGTCCTGACTTTC
TRBJ2-7	many	TRBV20-1	TRBD2	CSAKPSGDYEQYF	TGCAGTGCTAAACCTAGCGGAGACTACGAGCAGTACTTC
TRBJ1-5	many	TRBV7-9	TRBD1	CASSLDRDDQPQHF	TGTGCCAGCAGCTTGGACAGGGATGATCAGCCCCAGCATTTT
TRBJ2-7	many	TRBV28	NA	CASSSGDTSYEQYF	TGTGCCAGCAGTTCAGGGGACACTTCCTACGAGCAGTACTTC
TRBJ2-7	many	TRBV5-1	NA	CASSLDLVEQYF	TGCGCCAGCAGCTTGGATTTGGTCGAGCAGTACTTC
TRBJ2-1	NA	TRBV5-1	NA	CASSLDSHNEQFF	TGCGCCAGCAGCTTGGACAGCCACAATGAGCAGTTCTTC
TRBJ2-7	many	TRBV6-5	TRBD1	CASSYSGQGFYEQYF	TGTGCCAGCAGTTACTCGGGACAGGGTTTCTACGAGCAGTACTTC
TRBJ2-1	many	TRBV10-3	TRBD2	CASAGTSGVPEQFF	TGTGCCTCGGCAGGGACTAGCGGGGTGCCGGAGCAGTTCTTC
TRBJ2-5	many	TRBV5-1	TRBD2	CASSLRTSGGPETQYF	TGCGCCAGCAGCTTGAGGACTAGCGGGGGTCCAGAGACCCAGTACTTC
TRBJ2-7	many	TRBV5-1	NA	CASSSPGFYEQYF	TGCGCCAGCAGCTCACCAGGGTTTTACGAGCAGTACTTC
TRBJ2-5	many	TRBV9	NA	CASSGTFSAGSRETQYF	TGTGCCAGCAGCGGCACCTTCAGCGCAGGTAGTCGAGAGACCCAGTACTTC
TRBJ2-5	many	TRBV5-1	TRBD2	CASSSRTSGGEGTQYF	TGCGCCAGCAGCTCGAGAACTAGCGGGGGGGAAGGGACCCAGTACTTC
TRBJ2-3	many	TRBV9	TRBD2	CASSAGEGIVTDTQYF	TGTGCCAGCAGCGCCGGGGAGGGAATAGTCACAGATACGCAGTATTTT
TRBJ2-7	few	TRBV11-2	TRBD1	CASSLDRDSSYEQYF	TGTGCCAGCAGCCTCGACAGGGACAGCTCCTACGAGCAGTACTTC
TRBJ2-7	NA	TRBV3-1	NA	CASSPLRRDEQYF	TGTGCCAGCAGCCCGCTCCGTAGGGATGAGCAGTACTTC
TRBJ2-3	few	TRBV5-1	NA	CASVPEYTDTQYF	TGCGCCAGCGTCCCAGAATACACAGATACGCAGTATTTT
TRBJ2-5	many	TRBV3-1	NA	CASSDGQVGGETQYF	TGTGCCAGCAGCGATGGACAGGTGGGGGGAGAGACCCAGTACTTC
TRBJ1-2	few	TRBV6-2/TRBV6-3	NA	CASSDRTGNYGYTF	TGTGCCAGCAGTGACCGCACAGGAAACTATGGCTACACCTTC
TRBJ2-2	NA	TRBV5-6	NA	CASSRTYSPVELFF	TGTGCCAGCAGCCGGACGTACAGCCCTGTGGAGCTGTTTTTT
TRBJ2-5	many	TRBV5-1	NA	CASSLAQGSETQYF	TGCGCCAGCAGCTTGGCACAGGGATCGGAGACCCAGTACTTC
TRBJ2-3	few	TRBV5-1	NA	CASSLPRGGPADTQYF	TGCGCCAGCAGCTTACCTAGGGGGGGGCCGGCAGATACGCAGTATTTT
TRBJ1-2	NA	TRBV6-6	TRBD1	CASSIPGQHYGYTF	TGTGCCAGCAGTATACCGGGACAGCACTATGGCTACACCTTC
TRBJ2-7	many	TRBV9	NA	CASSPLVSTYQQYF	TGTGCCAGCAGCCCCCTCGTTTCTACCTACCAGCAGTACTTC
TRBJ2-3	few	TRBV20-1	TRBD2	CSANDRRGGGTDTQYF	TGCAGTGCCAACGACCGCCGGGGGGGAGGCACAGATACGCAGTATTTT
TRBJ2-6	many	TRBV20-1	NA	CSAYRGGSGANVLTF	TGCAGTGCGTATCGCGGAGGCTCTGGGGCCAACGTCCTGACTTTC
TRBJ2-3	NA	TRBV7-9	TRBD2	CASSPGLAMGADTQYF	TGTGCCAGCAGCCCGGGACTAGCTATGGGGGCAGATACGCAGTATTTT
TRBJ1-2	many	TRBV12-3/TRBV12-4	TRBD1	CASSLALYSQGANYGYTF	TGTGCCAGCAGTTTAGCCCTTTATTCCCAGGGGGCTAACTATGGCTACACCTTC